This is a list of T cell receptor beta chains from one sample in a study of shared clonotypes between healthy human individuals. The method was immunoSEQ multiplex PCR; TCRdb's version includes in-frame clones alone and lacks a portion of them. The sample consists of over 2 million clones, over 85% of them appearing once. Source material: naive CD8+ T cells sorted from blood. These receptors all stem from a man aged 18-30 years in good health. CDR3s include the opening cysteine and the closing phenylalanine or tryptophan. A D gene is named only where the DNA matches it firmly. The size of a clone is reported for some rows only, either as once, few or many, or as a class for expanded clones.

CDR3 protein: CASSLYGEQYF
CDR3 DNA: TGTGCCAGCAGCTTATACGGCGAGCAGTACTTC
V gene: TRBV7-9
J gene: TRBJ2-7
clone size: .
D gene: .

CDR3 protein: CASRGTAQETQYF
CDR3 DNA: TGTGCCAGTAGAGGGACAGCACAAGAGACCCAGTACTTC
V gene: TRBV19
J gene: TRBJ2-5
clone size: once
D gene: TRBD1

CDR3 protein: CASSQDVSLNEQFF
CDR3 DNA: TGCGCCAGCAGCCAAGACGTCTCCCTCAATGAGCAGTTCTTC
V gene: TRBV4-1
J gene: TRBJ2-1
clone size: .
D gene: .

CDR3 protein: CASSSKQGWGTDTQYF
CDR3 DNA: TGTGCCAGCAGTTCTAAACAAGGCTGGGGCACAGATACGCAGTATTTT
V gene: TRBV27
J gene: TRBJ2-3
clone size: once
D gene: .

CDR3 protein: CASSDRDTTDTQYF
CDR3 DNA: TGTGCCAGCAGCGATAGGGATACCACAGATACGCAGTATTTT
V gene: TRBV5-4
J gene: TRBJ2-3
clone size: .
D gene: .

CDR3 protein: CASRHPGTGGNQPQHF
CDR3 DNA: TGTGCCAGCAGACATCCAGGGACAGGGGGCAATCAGCCCCAGCATTTT
V gene: TRBV2
J gene: TRBJ1-5
clone size: .
D gene: TRBD1

CDR3 protein: CASSLVPWGGSEKLFF
CDR3 DNA: TGTGCCAGCAGCTTAGTTCCGTGGGGTGGTAGCGAAAAACTGTTTTTT
V gene: TRBV7-9
J gene: TRBJ1-4
clone size: .
D gene: .

CDR3 protein: CASSVRGPNTEAFF
CDR3 DNA: TGTGCCAGCAGTGTTCGGGGGCCGAACACTGAAGCTTTCTTT
V gene: TRBV2
J gene: TRBJ1-1
clone size: .
D gene: .

CDR3 protein: CASSLVSTQETQYF
CDR3 DNA: TGTGCCAGCAGCTTAGTCTCCACCCAAGAGACCCAGTACTTC
V gene: TRBV7-9
J gene: TRBJ2-5
clone size: .
D gene: .

CDR3 protein: CASRGALSYEQYF
CDR3 DNA: TGTGCCAGCAGGGGGGCCCTTTCCTACGAGCAGTACTTC
V gene: TRBV2
J gene: TRBJ2-7
clone size: .
D gene: .

CDR3 protein: CASSRTSGGADEQFF
CDR3 DNA: TGTGCCAGCAGTCGCACTAGCGGGGGGGCCGATGAGCAGTTCTTC
V gene: TRBV6-5
J gene: TRBJ2-1
clone size: .
D gene: TRBD2

CDR3 protein: CASSSDRVLDEQFF
CDR3 DNA: TGTGCCAGCAGCTCAGACAGGGTCTTAGATGAGCAGTTCTTC
V gene: TRBV7-9
J gene: TRBJ2-1
clone size: .
D gene: TRBD1

CDR3 protein: CASSDDREWEGGELFF
CDR3 DNA: TGCGCCAGCAGTGATGACAGGGAATGGGAAGGCGGGGAGCTGTTTTTT
V gene: TRBV10-1
J gene: TRBJ2-2
clone size: .
D gene: TRBD1

CDR3 protein: CAWSETGTDYEQYF
CDR3 DNA: TGTGCCTGGAGTGAAACAGGGACTGACTACGAGCAGTACTTC
V gene: TRBV30
J gene: TRBJ2-7
clone size: .
D gene: .

CDR3 protein: CASSNPRVSYEQYF
CDR3 DNA: TGTGCCAGTAGTAATCCCCGGGTCTCCTACGAGCAGTACTTC
V gene: TRBV19
J gene: TRBJ2-7
clone size: .
D gene: .

CDR3 protein: CASSEPGAHQEQYF
CDR3 DNA: TGCGCCAGCAGTGAACCGGGGGCCCATCAGGAGCAGTACTTC
V gene: TRBV10-1
J gene: TRBJ2-7
clone size: .
D gene: .

CDR3 protein: CASSPTGTGDYGYTF
CDR3 DNA: TGTGCCAGCAGCCCCACCGGGACAGGGGATTATGGCTACACCTTC
V gene: TRBV13
J gene: TRBJ1-2
clone size: once
D gene: TRBD1

CDR3 protein: CASSQGRGIYEQYF
CDR3 DNA: TGCGCCAGCAGCCAAGGTAGGGGGATTTACGAGCAGTACTTC
V gene: TRBV4-1
J gene: TRBJ2-7
clone size: once
D gene: .